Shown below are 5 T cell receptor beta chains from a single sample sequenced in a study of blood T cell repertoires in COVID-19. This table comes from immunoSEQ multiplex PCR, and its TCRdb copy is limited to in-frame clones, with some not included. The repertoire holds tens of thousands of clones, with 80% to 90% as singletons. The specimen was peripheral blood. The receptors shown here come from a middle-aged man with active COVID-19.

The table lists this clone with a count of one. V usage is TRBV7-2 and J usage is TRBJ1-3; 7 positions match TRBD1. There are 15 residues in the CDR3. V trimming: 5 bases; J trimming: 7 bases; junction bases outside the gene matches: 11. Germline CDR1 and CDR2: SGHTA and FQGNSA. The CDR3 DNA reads TGTGCCAGCAGCCTGCCTGGGACAGAGAGGAACACCATATATTTT. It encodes CASSLPGTERNTIYF.

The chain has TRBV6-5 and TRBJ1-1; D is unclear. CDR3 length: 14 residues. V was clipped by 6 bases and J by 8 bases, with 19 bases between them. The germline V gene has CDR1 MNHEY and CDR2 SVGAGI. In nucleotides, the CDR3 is TGTGCCAGCAGCAATCATGGAGGAGGAGGGGAAGCTTTCTTT. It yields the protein CASSNHGGGGEAFF.

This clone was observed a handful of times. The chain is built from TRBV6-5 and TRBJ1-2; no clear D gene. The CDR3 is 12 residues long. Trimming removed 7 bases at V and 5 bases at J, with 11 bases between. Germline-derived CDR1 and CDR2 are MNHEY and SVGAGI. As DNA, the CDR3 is TGTGCCAGCAAGGGAGGGATGTATGGCTACACCTTC. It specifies CASKGGMYGYTF.

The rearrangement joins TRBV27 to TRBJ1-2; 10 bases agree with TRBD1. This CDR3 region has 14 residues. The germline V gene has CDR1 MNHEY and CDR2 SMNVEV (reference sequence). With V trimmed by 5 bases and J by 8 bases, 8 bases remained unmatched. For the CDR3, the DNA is TGTGCCAGCAGTACAAGGGACAGGGGAGGAGGCTACACCTTC. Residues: CASSTRDRGGGYTF.

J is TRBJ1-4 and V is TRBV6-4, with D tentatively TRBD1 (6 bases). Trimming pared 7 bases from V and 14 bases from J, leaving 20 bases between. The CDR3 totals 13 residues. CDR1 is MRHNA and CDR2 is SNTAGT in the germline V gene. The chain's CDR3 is CASNGPLGQGLFF. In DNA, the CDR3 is TGTGCCAGCAATGGACCGTTGGGACAAGGGCTGTTTTTT.